The 10 T cell receptor beta chains given below trace back to one sample, sequenced in a study of cytomegalovirus exposure and HLA in healthy donors. The PCR made use of 60 Vbeta and 13 Jbeta primers. Profiling relied on immunoSEQ multiplex PCR, and the TCRdb table lists in-frame clones only, not all of them. The sample yields about 140,000 clones, around 81% seen once. Sequenced input: PBMCs. The source of these receptors is a man in his fifties or sixties in good health and CMV-seronegative.

This clone was counted only a few times. The chain has TRBV6-1 and TRBJ1-5; 7 bases fit TRBD1. CDR1 and CDR2 from the germline V gene are MNHNS and SASEGT. The CDR3 runs 14 residues. V lost 0 bases and J lost 11; bases outside the gene matches: 7. The CDR3: CASSEADRGQSQHF. DNA for the CDR3: TGTGCCAGCAGTGAAGCCGATCGGGGACAGTCCCAGCATTTT.

The V call is TRBV11-2, the J call TRBJ2-5, with 7 bases aligning to TRBD2. With 3 bases clipped from V and 4 bases from J, the junction kept 5 bases outside the gene matches. The CDR3 covers 14 residues. From germline, CDR1 is SGHAT and CDR2 FQNNGV. CDR3 protein: CASSLGTTGETQYF. Here the CDR3 DNA reads TGTGCCAGCAGCTTGGGGACTACGGGAGAGACCCAGTACTTC. The variable domain in full, completed from reference TRBV11-2 and TRBJ2-5, reads EAGVAQSPRYKIIEKRQSVAFWCNPISGHATLYWYQQILGQGPKLLIQFQNNGVVDDSQLPKDRFSAERLKGVDSTLKIQPAKLEDSAVYLCASSLGTTGETQYFGPGTRLLVL.

This clone has a handful of counts. This sequence joins TRBV5-1 and TRBJ1-5; 10 nucleotides line up with TRBD1. V was pared by 4 bases and J by 9 bases, with 7 bases of the junction left unmatched. Germline CDR1 is SGHRS and CDR2 is YFSETQ. The CDR3 is 14 amino acids. CDR3 nucleotides: TGCGCCAGCAGCCCTGGACAGGGGGAAACGCCCCAGCATTTT. Residues: CASSPGQGETPQHF.

The V and J genes are TRBV5-3 and TRBJ2-3; 7 positions match TRBD2. TRBV5-3 is an open reading frame, and its role is uncertain. The junction had 4 bases not matched to a gene; V was cut back by 0 bases and J by 0 bases. This CDR3 spans 16 amino acids. The CDR3 sequence is CARSLGLAASTDTQYF. The CDR3 nucleotides read TGTGCCAGAAGCTTGGGGCTAGCGGCGAGCACAGATACGCAGTATTTT.

V usage is TRBV7-3 and J usage is TRBJ2-6; D is possibly TRBD2 (6 bases). V gave up 1 base and J gave up 0 bases, with 10 bases separating them. The V gene's germline CDR1 is SGHTA and CDR2 FQGTGA. The length of the CDR3 is 17 residues. CDR3 residues: CASSLSGAISGANVLTF. Written as DNA, the CDR3 is TGTGCCAGCAGCTTAAGCGGGGCAATCTCTGGGGCCAACGTCCTGACTTTC.

The gene calls are TRBV9 and TRBJ2-5, with D possibly TRBD1 on 7 matching bases. V dropped 0 bases and J dropped 5 bases, with 17 bases sitting between them. Per germline, CDR1 SGDLS and CDR2 YYNGEE. The CDR3 length is 16 residues. Written as DNA, the CDR3 is TGTGCCAGCAGCGTAGCCCCAGGAGGGGGCGAGGAGACCCAGTACTTC. Protein sequence: CASSVAPGGGEETQYF.

The V call is TRBV11-2, the J call TRBJ2-5; 10 bases align to TRBD2. The J call may be wrong; the DNA end is better matched by TRBJ2-7. CDR3 length equals 14 residues. Germline V gene lookup returns CDR1 SGHAT and CDR2 FQNNGV. As DNA, the CDR3 is TGTGCCAGCAGCACCAGGACTAGCGGTTACGAGCAGTACTTC. Amino acid sequence: CASSTRTSGYEQYF.

This clone was counted once. The J gene is TRBJ1-6, the V gene TRBV2, with 9 bases matching TRBD1. The V segment lost 4 bases and the J segment 7 bases; nucleotides outside the gene matches: 8. The CDR3 sequence is 16 residues long. Per the germline V gene, CDR1 is SNHLY and CDR2 is FYNNEI. CDR3 DNA sequence: TGTGCCAGCAGTGTGACAGGGGGATTATTGAATTCACCCCTCCACTTT. Amino acid sequence: CASSVTGGLLNSPLHF.

V gene TRBV4-2 combines with J gene TRBJ2-1, with 8 bases fitting TRBD2. Germline CDR1 reads LGHNA; CDR2 reads YNFKEQ. V lost 2 bases to trimming and J lost 9 bases; unmatched junction nucleotides: 12. This CDR3 region has 16 residues. The CDR3 sequence: CASSQTGGSIDGEQFF. For the CDR3, the DNA is TGTGCCAGCAGCCAAACGGGGGGGTCCATTGACGGTGAGCAGTTCTTC.

The chain uses TRBV5-1 and TRBJ2-7, with 10 bases fitting TRBD1. The CDR3 has 14 amino acids. After removal of 4 bases from V and 5 bases from J, the junction contained 6 bases not matched to a gene. CDR1 SGHRS and CDR2 YFSETQ come from the germline V gene. CDR3 residues: CASSPGQGKDEQYF. The CDR3 nucleotides are TGCGCCAGCAGCCCGGGACAGGGGAAGGACGAGCAGTACTTC.